The entry that follows covers one T cell receptor beta chain sequence. TCRdb keeps only in-frame clones here, not all; method: immunoSEQ multiplex PCR. The sample lists 65,000 to 80,000 clones; roughly nine tenths were seen once. The sample belongs to a study of blood T cell repertoires in COVID-19. Germline CDR1 is LGHNT and CDR2 is FRNRAP. The CDR3 length is 16 residues. Trimming removed 6 bases from V and 5 bases from J; junction bases left unmatched: 11. The J gene is TRBJ2-1, the V gene TRBV12-5; 9 bases match TRBD2. The sequenced sample was peripheral blood. The receptor was derived from a human donor in a cohort sampled during active COVID-19. CDR3 in DNA: TGTGCTAGTGGCCGAGGGCGGACTAGCGCCAACAATGAGCAGTTCTTC. Protein: CASGRGRTSANNEQFF.